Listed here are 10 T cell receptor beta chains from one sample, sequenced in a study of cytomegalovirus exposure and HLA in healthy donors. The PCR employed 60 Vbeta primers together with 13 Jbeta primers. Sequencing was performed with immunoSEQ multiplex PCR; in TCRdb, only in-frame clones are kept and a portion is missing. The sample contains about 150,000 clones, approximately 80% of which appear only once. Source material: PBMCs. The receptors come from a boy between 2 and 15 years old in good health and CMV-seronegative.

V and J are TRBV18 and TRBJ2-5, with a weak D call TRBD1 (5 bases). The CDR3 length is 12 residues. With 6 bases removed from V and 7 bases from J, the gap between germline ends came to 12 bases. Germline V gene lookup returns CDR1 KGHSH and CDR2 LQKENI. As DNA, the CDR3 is TGTGCCAGCTCGACAGAACGAGGGACCCAGTACTTC. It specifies CASSTERGTQYF.

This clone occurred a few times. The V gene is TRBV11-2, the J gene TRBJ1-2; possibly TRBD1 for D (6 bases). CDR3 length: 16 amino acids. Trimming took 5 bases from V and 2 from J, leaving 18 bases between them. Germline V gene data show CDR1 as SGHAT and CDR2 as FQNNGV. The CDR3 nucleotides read TGTGCCAGCAGCCCGATACAGGGTGGGATGAACTATGGCTACACCTTC. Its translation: CASSPIQGGMNYGYTF.

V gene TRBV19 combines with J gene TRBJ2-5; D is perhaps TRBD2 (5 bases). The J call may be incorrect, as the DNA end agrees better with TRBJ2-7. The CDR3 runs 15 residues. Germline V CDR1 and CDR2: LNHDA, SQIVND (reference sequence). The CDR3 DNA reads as TGTGCCAGTAGTATCTCAGCGGAACCCTGGTACGAGCAGTACTTC. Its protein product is CASSISAEPWYEQYF.

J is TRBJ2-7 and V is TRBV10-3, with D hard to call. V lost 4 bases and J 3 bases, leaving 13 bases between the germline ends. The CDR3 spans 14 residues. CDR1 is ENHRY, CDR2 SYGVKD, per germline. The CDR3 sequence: CAISGVGFNYEQYF. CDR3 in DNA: TGTGCCATCAGTGGGGTGGGCTTTAACTACGAGCAGTACTTC.

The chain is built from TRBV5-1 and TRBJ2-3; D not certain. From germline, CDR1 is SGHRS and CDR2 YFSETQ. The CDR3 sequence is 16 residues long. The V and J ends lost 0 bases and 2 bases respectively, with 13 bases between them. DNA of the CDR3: TGCGCCAGCAGCTTGGATCTAGAGTTGTCCACAGATACGCAGTATTTT. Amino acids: CASSLDLELSTDTQYF.

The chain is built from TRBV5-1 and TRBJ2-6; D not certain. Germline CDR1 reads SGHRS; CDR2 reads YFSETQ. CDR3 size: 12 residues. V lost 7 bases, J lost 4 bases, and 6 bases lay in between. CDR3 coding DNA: TGCGCCAGCGGGCCAGGGGCCAACGTCCTGACTTTC. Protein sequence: CASGPGANVLTF.

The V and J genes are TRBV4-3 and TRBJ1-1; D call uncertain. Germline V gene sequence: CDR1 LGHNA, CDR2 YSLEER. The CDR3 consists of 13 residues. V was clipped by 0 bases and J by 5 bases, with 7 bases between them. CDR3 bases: TGCGCCAGCAGCCAAGATCACTATACTGAAGCTTTCTTT. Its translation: CASSQDHYTEAFF.

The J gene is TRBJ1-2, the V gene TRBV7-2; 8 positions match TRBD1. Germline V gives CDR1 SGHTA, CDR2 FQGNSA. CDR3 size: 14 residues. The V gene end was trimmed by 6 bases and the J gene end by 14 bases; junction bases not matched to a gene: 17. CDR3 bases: TGTGCCAGCAGATCGCCGGGACAGGACCCTAGGGGGACCTTC. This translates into CASRSPGQDPRGTF. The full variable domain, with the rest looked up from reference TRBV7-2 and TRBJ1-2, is GAGVSQSPSNKVTEKGKDVELRCDPISGHTALYWYRQSLGQGLEFLIYFQGNSAPDKSGLPSDRFSAERTGGSVSTLTIQRTQQEDSAVYLCASRSPGQDPRGTFGSGTRLTVV.

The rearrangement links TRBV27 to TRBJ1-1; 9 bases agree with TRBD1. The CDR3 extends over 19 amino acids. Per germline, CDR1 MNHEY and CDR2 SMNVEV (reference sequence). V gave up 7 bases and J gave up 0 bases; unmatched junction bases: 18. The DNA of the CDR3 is TGTGCCAGCACCACTTTAAATACGGGACAGGGTCTAATGAACACTGAAGCTTTCTTT. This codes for CASTTLNTGQGLMNTEAFF.

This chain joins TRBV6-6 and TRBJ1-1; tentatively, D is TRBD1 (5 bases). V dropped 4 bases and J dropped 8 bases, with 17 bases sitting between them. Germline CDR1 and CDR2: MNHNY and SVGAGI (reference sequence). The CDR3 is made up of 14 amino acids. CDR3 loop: CASSSGGGDGEAFF. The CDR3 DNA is TGTGCCAGCAGTTCGGGGGGGGGAGATGGGGAAGCTTTCTTT.